One T cell receptor beta chain is described in this entry. Only in-frame clones appear in the TCRdb table, and some are missing; sequencing was by immunoSEQ multiplex PCR. The table records almost 250,000 clones, 85% of them present only once. The sample is drawn from a study of blood T cell repertoires in COVID-19. Study details: Italy, Spain and the United States were the sources of the convalescent and acute COVID-19 samples. T cells, B-cell-depleted T cells, or PBMCs supplied cDNA or gDNA.

The V and J ends lost 3 bases and 5 bases, in that order; junction bases with no gene match: 16. The V gene's germline CDR1 is LGHDT and CDR2 YNNKEL (reference sequence). This CDR3 has 17 amino acids. Individuals aged roughly 18 to 95 years were recruited from fewer than 30 US areas. The rearrangement joins TRBV3-1 (or the pseudogene TRBV3-2) to TRBJ2-7; 7 bases align to TRBD1. Sequencing was performed on PBMCs or T cells enriched from blood (not recorded which). This TCR was sampled from a woman aged 45-60 years with acute COVID-19. The CDR3 spells CASSQTKMEYRGHEQYF. CDR3 DNA sequence: TGTGCCAGCAGCCAGACAAAGATGGAGTACAGGGGCCACGAGCAGTACTTC.